This TCR beta chain was sequenced for a study of blood T cell repertoires in COVID-19. Using immunoSEQ multiplex PCR, the repertoire was profiled, and TCRdb retains in-frame clones only, with some absent. The sample lists around 85,000 clones, 90% occurring once. The CDR3 spans 15 residues. Germline V lookup: CDR1 SGHTA, CDR2 FQGNSA. V dropped 5 bases and J dropped 8 bases, with 18 bases sitting between them. The chain couples TRBV7-2 to TRBJ1-4, with D unclear. The TCR was taken from an elderly woman with active or convalescent COVID-19. What was sequenced was peripheral blood. CDR3 sequence reads: CASSPSDLHREKLFF. The CDR3 DNA reads TGTGCCAGCAGCCCCAGCGACCTACATAGGGAAAAACTGTTTTTT.